The sequence of this TCR beta chain was determined in a study of blood T cells in healthy people across ages. For the second PCR, which ran for about 6 to 11 cycles, a sample-barcoded 5' primer and a J-beta primer mix were used. TCRdb itself ran the 5' RACE reads through MiXCR, one entry per CDR3 protein. The sample includes about 380,000 distinct CDR3 sequences, roughly half of them seen just once. This clonotype was seen more than once but under ten times. This CDR3 contains 13 residues. Per the germline V gene, CDR1 is DFQATT and CDR2 is SNEGSKA (reference sequence). The TCR was taken from a man in his sixties in good health. The sample was blood. The chain links TRBV20-1 to TRBJ2-4, with D unclear. The CDR3: CSAGPSAKNIQYF. The CDR3 DNA reads as TGCAGCGCCGGGCCGTCAGCCAAAAACATTCAGTACTTC.